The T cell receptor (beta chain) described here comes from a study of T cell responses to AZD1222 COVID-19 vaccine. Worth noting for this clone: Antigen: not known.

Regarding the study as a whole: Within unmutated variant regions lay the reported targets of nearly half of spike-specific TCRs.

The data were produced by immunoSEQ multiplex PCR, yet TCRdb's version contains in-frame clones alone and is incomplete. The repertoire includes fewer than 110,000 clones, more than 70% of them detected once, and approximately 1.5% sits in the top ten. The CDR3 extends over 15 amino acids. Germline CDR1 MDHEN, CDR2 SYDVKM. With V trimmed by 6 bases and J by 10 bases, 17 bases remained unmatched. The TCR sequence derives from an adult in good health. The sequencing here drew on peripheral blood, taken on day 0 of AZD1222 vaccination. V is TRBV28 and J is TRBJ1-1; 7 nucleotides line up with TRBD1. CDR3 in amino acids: CASRVSTGEAVRAFF. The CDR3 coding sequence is TGTGCCAGCAGGGTATCTACAGGGGAAGCAGTTCGAGCTTTCTTT.